The 8 T cell receptor beta chains reported below all come from one sample, sequenced in a study of T cell responses to AZD1222 COVID-19 vaccine. Measured with immunoSEQ multiplex PCR; TCRdb has only the in-frame clones, and not every one. The sample consists of roughly 150,000 clones, under 95% of them appearing once. The sequences come from peripheral blood, collected on day 0 of AZD1222 vaccination. The receptors stem from an adult in good health.

This clone came up once. J is TRBJ1-1 and V is TRBV28; D unclear. Trimming cost V 2 bases and J 0 bases, with 13 bases left between them. Germline lookup yields CDR1 MDHEN and CDR2 SYDVKM. CDR3 length: 16 amino acids. The CDR3 loop is CASSLRDAAMNTEAFF. CDR3 DNA: TGTGCCAGCAGTTTAAGGGATGCAGCTATGAACACTGAAGCTTTCTTT. The variable domain in full, completed from reference TRBV28 and TRBJ1-1, reads DVKVTQSSRYLVKRTGEKVFLECVQDMDHENMFWYRQDPGLGLRLIYFSYDVKMKEKGDIPEGYSVSREKKERFSLILESASTNQTSMYLCASSLRDAAMNTEAFFGQGTRLTVV.

This clone was seen more than once but under ten times. The chain joins TRBV5-1 to TRBJ2-7; maybe TRBD1 (6 bases). From germline, CDR1 is SGHRS and CDR2 YFSETQ. The CDR3 is made up of 13 amino acids. V was trimmed by 2 bases and J by 4 bases, leaving 10 bases between them. In nucleotides, the CDR3 is TGCGCCAGCAGCTTAACCCAGGGGTACGAGCAGTACTTC. Amino acid sequence: CASSLTQGYEQYF.

The gene calls are TRBV6-5 and TRBJ2-7; no reliable D call. There are 13 residues in the CDR3. Germline V lookup: CDR1 MNHEY, CDR2 SVGAGI. Trimming cost V 7 bases and J 0 bases, with 10 bases left between them. CDR3 loop: CASTDGSSYEQYF. For the CDR3, the DNA is TGTGCCAGCACCGATGGAAGCTCCTACGAGCAGTACTTC.

The gene calls are TRBV19 and TRBJ1-3; D unclear. Trimming stripped 5 bases from V and 0 bases from J, with 14 bases between. Per germline, CDR1 LNHDA and CDR2 SQIVND (reference sequence). This CDR3 is built from 16 residues. CDR3 bases: TGTGCCAGTAGTCGCAACTTCGTTATCTCTGGAAACACCATATATTTT. It is translated as CASSRNFVISGNTIYF.

This clone showed up just once. This chain links TRBV7-3 with TRBJ1-2; D ambiguous. CDR1 SGHTA and CDR2 FQGTGA come from the germline V gene. Trimming shortened V by 6 bases and J by 6 bases, and 8 bases separated the two germline ends. This CDR3 region has 11 residues. The CDR3 reads CASRRRDGYTF. The DNA of the CDR3 is TGTGCCAGCAGGCGGAGGGATGGCTACACCTTC.

The chain links TRBV6-2 or TRBV6-3 to TRBJ2-7, with 10 bases matching TRBD2. The CDR3 has 17 amino acids. Germline lookup yields CDR1 MNHEY and CDR2 SVGEGT. The ends lost 2 bases at V and 3 bases at J; junction bases unmatched: 10. The CDR3 region is CASSYAELAGRNYEQYF. CDR3 bases: TGTGCCAGCAGTTACGCCGAACTAGCGGGAAGAAACTACGAGCAGTACTTC.

A note on this clone: The sample holds other DNA sequences that translate to the same CDR3. CDR3 in DNA: TGTGCCAGCAGTTTATGGGGGCAGCCCCAGCATTTT. Its translation: CASSLWGQPQHF. The rearrangement joins TRBV28 to TRBJ1-5, with D unresolved. Germline CDR1 MDHEN, CDR2 SYDVKM. The CDR3 contains 12 residues. The ends were cut back, 0 bases at V and 7 bases at J, with 4 bases in the middle. The whole variable domain, remainder taken from reference TRBV28 and TRBJ1-5, is DVKVTQSSRYLVKRTGEKVFLECVQDMDHENMFWYRQDPGLGLRLIYFSYDVKMKEKGDIPEGYSVSREKKERFSLILESASTNQTSMYLCASSLWGQPQHFGDGTRLSIL.

The CDR3 sequence: CASSRPSTGQYF. DNA of the CDR3: TGTGCCAGCAGCCGACCCTCCACAGGGCAGTACTTC. This chain uses TRBV12-3 or TRBV12-4 with TRBJ2-4; D is perhaps TRBD1 (6 bases). V lost 6 bases and J 13 bases, leaving 16 bases between the germline ends. The CDR3 runs 12 residues.